Sequencing of this T cell receptor beta chain was carried out in a study of immune heterogeneity within non-small cell lung tumors. Across the study: Tumor histology was classified as squamous cell carcinoma in a few cases, non-squamous carcinoma in over nine and not otherwise specified in 1. Overall study results and limits: Clonotypes of T-cell receptor beta found at high frequency were largely distinct between individual patients. Within each patient, tumor sites shared identical dominant CDR3 beta clonotypes and also held site-unique high-frequency clones. Although only moderate, the correlation of local T-cell clonality with local tumor mutational burden was significant (R around 0.37).

In a multiplex PCR, 32 V and 13 J primers amplified TCR beta CDR3. TCRdb used MiXCR to reprocess the multiplex PCR reads, holding one entry per CDR3 protein. This table has 20,000 to 25,000 distinct CDR3 sequences, 25% to 30% appearing once. In regard to this clonotype: Its antigen is not identified.

Per sample, around 0.65 ug of bulk tumor genomic DNA was the template used. Biopsies, several per primary tumor and spaced far apart, were collected during surgery. Those enrolled were patients newly diagnosed with untreated non-small cell lung cancer and undergoing curative surgery. J gave up 6 bases and V 3 bases, and 10 bases lay outside the gene matches. Looked up from germline, CDR1 is ENHRY and CDR2 is SYGVKD. The CDR3 covers 15 residues. Specimen: lung tumor tissue. The sequence was collected from a man aged 40-55 years with non-small cell lung cancer. The chain couples TRBV10-3 to TRBJ1-2; 7 bases are shared with TRBD1. In nucleotides, the CDR3 is TGTGCCATCAGTGATAACAGGGGCGTCGGGAATGGCTACACCTTC. Translation gives CAISDNRGVGNGYTF.